This TCR beta chain was profiled in a study of T-cell memory formation after mild COVID-19. Study summary: Largely, the TCR clusters proved donor specific. Study conclusions and caveats: Confirmation of SARS-CoV-2 specificity was lacking for second-wave clones peaking day 37. Clones contracting over day 15 to 85 were CD4/CD8 balanced, with later expanders leaning CD4+. Pre-infection memory held some responding clones, suggesting pre-existing cross-reactive T cells responded.

A note on this clonotype: What it recognizes is unknown.

V lost 4 bases to trimming and J lost 4 bases, with 16 bases between them. The CDR3 runs 15 residues. CDR1 is LNHNV and CDR2 is YYDKDF in the germline V gene (reference sequence). TCRdb ran MiXCR on the 5' RACE reads and lists one entry per CDR3 protein. In the table there are about 190,000 distinct CDR3 sequences, roughly 18% of which are singletons. This TCR derives from an adult woman who had mild COVID-19 (a few samples of this study predate the infection). Cell type and time point are not known. Sequencing was carried out using PBMCs or a T cell subset sorted from them (not recorded which). The chain couples TRBV15 to TRBJ2-5; tentatively, D is TRBD1 or TRBD2 (7 bases each). This CDR3 reads CATSTSQGGRETQYF. The CDR3 DNA follows: TGTGCCACCAGCACCTCTCAGGGGGGGCGAGAGACCCAGTACTTC. Full variable domain (outside the CDR3, taken from reference TRBV15 and TRBJ2-5): DAMVIQNPRYQVTQFGKPVTLSCSQTLNHNVMYWYQQKSSQAPKLLFHYYDKDFNNEADTPDNFQSRRPNTSFCFLDIRSPGLGDTAMYLCATSTSQGGRETQYFGPGTRLLVL.